The 29 T cell receptor beta chains in this list originate from one sample, sequenced in a study of blood T cell repertoires in COVID-19. Measured with immunoSEQ multiplex PCR; TCRdb has only the in-frame clones, and not every one. The data hold 200,000 to 250,000 clones, with 65% to 90% observed a single time. Source material: peripheral blood. All receptors derive from a woman aged 45-65 years with acute or convalescent COVID-19.

This rearrangement joins TRBV30 to TRBJ1-2; weak D call: TRBD1 (6 bases). V was cut by 1 base and J by 3 bases, with 6 bases left in between. The CDR3 is 12 residues long. Germline V gene lookup returns CDR1 GTSNPN and CDR2 SVGIG (reference sequence). DNA for the CDR3: TGTGCCTGGAGTGACAGGGACTATGGCTACACCTTC. Amino acids: CAWSDRDYGYTF.

The chain joins TRBV18 to TRBJ2-7; 9 nucleotides line up with TRBD2. The germline gives CDR1 KGHSH, CDR2 LQKENI. V lost 4 bases and J lost 4; bases outside the gene matches: 8. This CDR3 spans 15 amino acids. CDR3 in amino acids: CASSLRSGSWYEQYF. CDR3 DNA sequence: TGTGCCAGCTCACTGCGTAGCGGGAGTTGGTACGAGCAGTACTTC. The full variable domain, in which reference TRBV18 and TRBJ2-7 provide the parts outside the CDR3, is NAGVMQNPRHLVRRRGQEARLRCSPMKGHSHVYWYRQLPEEGLKFMVYLQKENIIDESGMPKERFSAEFPKEGPSILRIQQVVRGDSAAYFCASSLRSGSWYEQYFGPGTRLTVT.

The chain joins TRBV15 to TRBJ2-1, with 14 bases fitting TRBD2. The CDR3 length is 18 residues. The junction had 12 bases not matched to a gene; V was cut back by 2 bases and J by 9 bases. Germline loops: CDR1 LNHNV, CDR2 YYDKDF (reference sequence). DNA of the CDR3: TGTGCCACCAGCAGATCCGGGACTAGCGGGGGCGTGTATGGTGAGCAGTTCTTC. Translation: CATSRSGTSGGVYGEQFF.

This CDR3 is CASSIPRTGGYNEQFF. In nucleotides, the CDR3 is TGTGCCAGTAGTATACCTCGGACAGGGGGGTACAATGAGCAGTTCTTC. The chain links TRBV19 to TRBJ2-1, with TRBD1 matching over 10 bases. The CDR3 contains 16 residues. Germline-derived CDR1 and CDR2 are LNHDA and SQIVND (reference sequence). V was clipped by 2 bases and J by 4 bases; unmatched bases: 5.

This sequence joins TRBV5-1 and TRBJ2-1, with D perhaps matching TRBD2 (5 bases). The germline V and J ends were trimmed by 2 bases and 2 bases, with 11 bases remaining between them. Germline-derived CDR1 and CDR2 are SGHRS and YFSETQ. This CDR3 is built from 15 residues. CDR3 sequence: CASSFTSLAYNEQFF. In DNA, the CDR3 is TGCGCCAGCAGCTTCACTAGTTTGGCCTACAATGAGCAGTTCTTC.

This chain uses TRBV3-1 (or the pseudogene TRBV3-2) with TRBJ1-6; D is undetermined. CDR3 length equals 13 residues. Germline loops: CDR1 LGHDT, CDR2 YNNKEL (reference sequence). V was pared by 1 base and J by 10 bases, with 8 bases between. The DNA of the CDR3 is TGTGCCAGCAGCCAAGTATCGAGATCACCCCTCCACTTT. Translation gives CASSQVSRSPLHF.

This sequence joins TRBV19 and TRBJ2-7; perhaps TRBD1 as D (5 bases). V was trimmed by 3 bases and J by 2 bases, leaving 8 bases between them. Germline assignment: CDR1 LNHDA and CDR2 SQIVND (reference sequence). The CDR3 spans 13 residues. The CDR3 spells CASSIDSTYEQYF. Written as DNA, the CDR3 is TGTGCCAGTAGTATCGACAGCACCTACGAGCAGTACTTC.

The V and J genes are TRBV11-2 and TRBJ2-5; D not resolved. V lost 4 bases and J lost 5, with 11 bases in between. Per the germline V gene, CDR1 is SGHAT and CDR2 is FQNNGV. This CDR3 contains 13 residues. CDR3 coding DNA: TGTGCCAGCAGCTCCAGCGAGCCCGAGACCCAGTACTTC. Translated: CASSSSEPETQYF.

The chain links TRBV7-2 to TRBJ2-7; 8 positions match TRBD2. V was clipped by 5 bases and J by 3 bases; unmatched bases: 9. Germline CDR1 is SGHTA and CDR2 is FQGNSA. The CDR3 loop spans 15 amino acids. The CDR3 loop is CASSPNSGEGYEQYF. CDR3 nucleotides: TGTGCCAGCAGCCCGAATAGCGGGGAGGGCTACGAGCAGTACTTC.

As regards this clone: An end of the junction does not agree with germline; a read error may underlie this. The chain carries TRBV7-2 and TRBJ2-1; no definite D call. The CDR3 length is 15 residues. Per germline, CDR1 SGHTA and CDR2 FQGNSA. In DNA, the CDR3 is TGTGCCAGCAGCTTAGAGGTAGCTCCTCCCAATCAGCAGTTCTTC. Protein product: CASSLEVAPPNQQFF.

In its sample, this clone was seen many times. This chain joins TRBV28 and TRBJ2-7; 9 bases are a match to TRBD2. The CDR3 is made up of 15 amino acids. V lost 7 bases and J lost 3; bases outside the gene matches: 10. The germline V gene encodes CDR1 MDHEN and CDR2 SYDVKM. The CDR3 DNA follows: TGTGCCAGCACTGGGAGACTAGCGGATTACTACGAGCAGTACTTC. Its protein product is CASTGRLADYYEQYF.

The gene calls are TRBV5-6 and TRBJ2-2, with D hard to call. The V gene's germline CDR1 is SGHDT and CDR2 YYEEEE. The V gene lost 2 bases and the J gene lost 3 bases, with 5 bases spanning the gap. The CDR3 is made up of 13 amino acids. The CDR3 region has the DNA TGTGCCAGCAGCTTCCGGGACACCGGGGAGCTGTTTTTT. Amino acids: CASSFRDTGELFF.

The chain joins TRBV5-6 to TRBJ1-6; D unresolved. Deletions cut 2 bases from V and 10 bases from J, with 13 bases between. The CDR3 loop spans 14 amino acids. Germline loops: CDR1 SGHDT, CDR2 YYEEEE. The CDR3 spells CASSFLGEASPLHF. The CDR3 DNA reads as TGTGCCAGCAGCTTCCTCGGGGAGGCATCACCCCTCCACTTT.

This clone was recorded only once. This sequence joins TRBV5-4 and TRBJ2-3, with TRBD1 identical over 8 bases. The J segment lost 5 bases and the V segment lost 4 bases, leaving 15 bases of the junction unmatched. CDR3 size: 17 residues. Germline lookup yields CDR1 SGHNT and CDR2 YYREEE (reference sequence). The CDR3 reads CASSLGGRQGAKDTQYF. The CDR3 nucleotides read TGTGCCAGCAGCCTTGGAGGGAGGCAGGGGGCGAAAGATACGCAGTATTTT.

This chain uses TRBV11-2 with TRBJ2-5, with 9 bases identical to TRBD1. CDR3 length: 14 amino acids. Trimming took 5 bases from V and 5 from J; bases not matched to a gene: 6. Germline V gene lookup returns CDR1 SGHAT and CDR2 FQNNGV. The CDR3 is CASSNRGRRETQYF. The CDR3 region has the DNA TGTGCCAGCAGCAACAGGGGGCGACGGGAGACCCAGTACTTC. Full variable domain (remainder filled in from reference TRBV11-2 and TRBJ2-5): EAGVAQSPRYKIIEKRQSVAFWCNPISGHATLYWYQQILGQGPKLLIQFQNNGVVDDSQLPKDRFSAERLKGVDSTLKIQPAKLEDSAVYLCASSNRGRRETQYFGPGTRLLVL.

The chain has TRBV20-1 and TRBJ2-7; D remains ambiguous. CDR3 size: 14 residues. The germline V and J ends were trimmed by 3 bases and 0 bases, with 12 bases remaining between them. Germline CDR1 is DFQATT and CDR2 is SNEGSKA (reference sequence). The CDR3 sequence: CSASGQVSSYEQYF. CDR3 sequence (DNA): TGCAGTGCTAGTGGGCAGGTCAGCTCCTACGAGCAGTACTTC.

V and J are TRBV6-5 and TRBJ1-5; 9 positions match TRBD1. The ends lost 8 bases at V and 2 bases at J; junction bases unmatched: 7. CDR3 length equals 15 residues. Germline CDR1 and CDR2: MNHEY and SVGAGI. The CDR3 here is CASLTGGGGNQPQHF. CDR3 nucleotide sequence: TGTGCCAGCCTGACAGGGGGTGGCGGCAATCAGCCCCAGCATTTT.

The sample holds one count of this clone. The gene calls are TRBV7-2 and TRBJ2-7; 7 bases are a match to TRBD2. CDR1 SGHTA and CDR2 FQGNSA come from the germline V gene. The CDR3 sequence is 15 residues long. V trimming: 3 bases; J trimming: 6 bases; junction bases outside the gene matches: 11. In nucleotides, the CDR3 is TGTGCCAGCAGCTTCCGACTAGGGGAGGGGACCGAGCAGTACTTC. Translating gives CASSFRLGEGTEQYF. Together with reference TRBV7-2 and TRBJ2-7, the CDR3 gives the full variable domain: GAGVSQSPSNKVTEKGKDVELRCDPISGHTALYWYRQSLGQGLEFLIYFQGNSAPDKSGLPSDRFSAERTGGSVSTLTIQRTQQEDSAVYLCASSFRLGEGTEQYFGPGTRLTVT.

This clone was seen more than once but under ten times. This rearrangement joins TRBV25-1 to TRBJ1-5; D gene unclear. Germline loops: CDR1 MGHDK, CDR2 SYGVNS. The CDR3 is 16 residues long. Trimming took off 9 bases at V and 0 bases at J, with 18 bases between the two ends. The CDR3 coding sequence is TGTGCCAGACCCGTAAAGGGAGGTTATAGCAATCAGCCCCAGCATTTT. Amino acid sequence: CARPVKGGYSNQPQHF.

There are many counts of this clone. This sequence joins TRBV19 and TRBJ2-1, with TRBD2 matching 11 bases. There are 13 residues in the CDR3. The V segment lost 10 bases and the J segment 4 bases; nucleotides outside the gene matches: 3. CDR1 is LNHDA, CDR2 SQIVND, per germline (reference sequence). The DNA of the CDR3 is TGTGCCACTAGCGGGAGGTTTTACAATGAGCAGTTCTTC. Protein: CATSGRFYNEQFF.

By sample share, this clone is medium-sized. The V call is TRBV3-1 (or the pseudogene TRBV3-2), the J call TRBJ1-2; D gene ambiguous. Trimming took off 1 base at V and 8 bases at J, with 5 bases between the two ends. CDR1 and CDR2 from the germline V gene are LGHDT and YNNKEL (reference sequence). This CDR3 has 11 residues. The CDR3 DNA sequence: TGTGCCAGCAGCCAAGTGGGCGGCTACACCTTC. It specifies CASSQVGGYTF.

This chain links TRBV19 with TRBJ1-1; no firm D call. CDR3 length: 14 residues. The ends were cut back, 4 bases at V and 1 base at J, with 10 bases in the middle. Germline V gene sequence: CDR1 LNHDA, CDR2 SQIVND (reference sequence). In DNA, the CDR3 is TGTGCCAGTAGTACCTCGACGGGGAACACTGAAGCTTTCTTT. Its protein is CASSTSTGNTEAFF.

This chain links TRBV11-3 with TRBJ1-1, with TRBD1 matching 7 bases. This CDR3 contains 13 residues. Trimming took 1 base from V and 6 from J; bases not matched to a gene: 2. Germline assignment: CDR1 SGHNT and CDR2 YENEEA. The CDR3 nucleotides are TGTGCCAGCAGCTTAGTAGGGGGCTCTGAAGCTTTCTTT. Amino acid sequence: CASSLVGGSEAFF.

This clone was seen only a few times. V usage is TRBV3-1 (or the pseudogene TRBV3-2) and J usage is TRBJ1-3; tentatively, D is TRBD1 (5 bases). V was trimmed by 6 bases and J by 4 bases, leaving 22 bases between them. CDR3 length: 17 residues. CDR1 and CDR2 (germline): LGHDT, YNNKEL (reference sequence). This CDR3 is CASSVLTGRTYGNTIYF. CDR3 nucleotides: TGTGCCAGCAGTGTCCTTACAGGACGGACCTACGGAAACACCATATATTTT.

This chain joins TRBV5-1 and TRBJ2-5, with D maybe TRBD2 (6 bases). The CDR3 runs 16 residues. Per germline, CDR1 SGHRS and CDR2 YFSETQ. The V end lost 3 bases, the J end lost 1 base, and 16 bases lay between the germline ends. The CDR3 loop is CASSSGRETGQETQYF. The CDR3 nucleotides are TGCGCCAGCAGCTCAGGACGGGAGACGGGCCAAGAGACCCAGTACTTC.

This clone was seen only once. This sequence joins TRBV24-1 and TRBJ1-4, with D possibly TRBD1 on 5 matching bases. Germline V lookup: CDR1 KGHDR, CDR2 SFDVKD. The CDR3 totals 16 residues. The V and J ends lost 3 bases and 5 bases respectively, with 15 bases between them. The CDR3 sequence is CATSDEQARMNEKLFF. The CDR3 DNA is TGTGCCACCAGTGATGAACAGGCTCGGATGAATGAAAAACTGTTTTTT.

The chain carries TRBV5-1 and TRBJ2-3, with D perhaps matching TRBD1 (6 bases). V lost 0 bases and J lost 2, with 22 bases in between. Germline values: CDR1 SGHRS, CDR2 YFSETQ. This CDR3 is built from 19 residues. CDR3 sequence: CASSLDPGTLGSFTDTQYF. For the CDR3, the DNA is TGCGCCAGCAGCTTGGACCCGGGGACACTTGGGTCATTCACAGATACGCAGTATTTT.

CDR3: CASSQDDRGLVDTQYF. As DNA, the CDR3 is TGTGCCAGCAGCCAAGACGACAGGGGGCTGGTAGATACGCAGTATTTT. The genes are TRBV16 and TRBJ2-3; 10 bases map to TRBD1. The CDR3 runs to 16 residues. Germline V CDR1 and CDR2: KGHSY, FQNENV. J was trimmed by 5 bases and V by 2 bases; bases with no gene match: 7.

V gene TRBV9 combines with J gene TRBJ2-3; D is unresolved. CDR1 is SGDLS and CDR2 is YYNGEE in the germline V gene. V gave up 4 bases and J gave up 0 bases, with 15 bases separating them. The CDR3 is made up of 16 amino acids. CDR3 sequence reads: CASSPLSSASTDTQYF. As DNA, the CDR3 is TGTGCCAGCAGCCCCCTGTCGAGCGCTAGCACAGATACGCAGTATTTT.